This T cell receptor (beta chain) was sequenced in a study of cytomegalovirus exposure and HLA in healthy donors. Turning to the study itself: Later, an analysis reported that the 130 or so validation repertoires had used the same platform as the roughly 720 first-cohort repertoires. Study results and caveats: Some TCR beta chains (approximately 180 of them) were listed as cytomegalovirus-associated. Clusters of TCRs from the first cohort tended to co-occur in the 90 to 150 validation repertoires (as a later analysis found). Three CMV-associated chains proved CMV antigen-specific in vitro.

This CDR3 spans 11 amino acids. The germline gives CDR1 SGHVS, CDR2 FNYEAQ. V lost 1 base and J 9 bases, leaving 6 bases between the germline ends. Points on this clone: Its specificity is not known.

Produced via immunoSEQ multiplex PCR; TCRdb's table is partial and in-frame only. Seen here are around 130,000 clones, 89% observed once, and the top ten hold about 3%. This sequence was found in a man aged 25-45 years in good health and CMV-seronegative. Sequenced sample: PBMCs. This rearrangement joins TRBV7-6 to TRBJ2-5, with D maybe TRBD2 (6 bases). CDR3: CASSLGGAQYF. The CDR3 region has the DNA TGTGCCAGCAGCTTAGGCGGGGCCCAGTACTTC.